The sequence of this T cell receptor (beta chain) was determined in a study of T-cell reconstitution after alpha-beta-depleted transplantation in children. Trimming cost V 7 bases and J 3 bases, with 19 bases left between them. The CDR3 runs to 16 residues. Study results and limitations: The study reportedly traced alpha-beta T cells about two months after transplant to several hundred expanded graft clones.

With regard to this clonotype: Its antigen is not identified.

Unique molecular identifiers featured in how the TCRbeta library was prepared. MiXCR, applied by TCRdb to the PCR reads, yields one record per CDR3 protein. The repertoire holds about a million distinct CDR3 sequences, with 25% to 35% as singletons. This receptor was taken from a boy under two years old who had a stem cell transplant for SCID, so the T cells may come from the graft donor. V and J are TRBV12-3 or TRBV12-4 and TRBJ2-1; possible D gene TRBD2, 7 bases. The source was PBMCs, mostly from graft donor cells, collected 360 days after TCRalphabeta/CD19-depleted stem cell transplant. The DNA for the CDR3 is TGTGCCAGCACTTCCCATGGGAGGGGGGGCTACAATGAGCAGTTCTTC. This gives the protein CASTSHGRGGYNEQFF.